Here is one T cell receptor beta chain with its context. Antigen specificity is unknown. Only in-frame clones appear in the TCRdb table, and some are missing; sequencing was by immunoSEQ multiplex PCR. The table includes roughly 90,000 clones, more than 80% detected once. Each and every patient relapsed after autologous stem cell transplantation, and patients got differing brentuximab vedotin exposure. This specimen belongs to a study of PD-1 blockade in classical Hodgkin lymphoma. Germline V gene lookup returns CDR1 SGHVS and CDR2 FQNEAQ. V lost 5 bases, J lost 2 bases, and 7 bases stayed unmatched. The CDR3 consists of 15 residues. Study findings and constraints: Individuals who commenced nivolumab within less than 1 year of ASCT were excluded.

The starting material was peripheral blood mononuclear cells (PBMCs), obtained before the second cycle of nivolumab. The clonotype comes from a human donor with classical Hodgkin lymphoma. This rearrangement joins TRBV7-8 to TRBJ2-7, with 9 bases matching TRBD1. The chain's CDR3 is CASSPPGQGAYEQYF. The CDR3 nucleotides read TGTGCCAGCAGCCCGCCGGGACAGGGTGCCTACGAGCAGTACTTC.